The rows below give T cell receptor beta chains drawn from one sample of a study of cytomegalovirus exposure and HLA in healthy donors. The assay was immunoSEQ multiplex PCR, and TCRdb's table has in-frame clones only and misses some. This sample carries fewer than 200,000 clones, 75% of them seen once, and the ten largest clones take around 3%. Material: PBMCs. Receptor source: a woman aged 45-59 years in good health and CMV-seropositive. Both conserved end residues are part of each CDR3. Each record gives: V gene, clone size, D gene, J gene, CDR3 protein, CDR3 DNA. D genes are given only for firm matches. Size tells how often a clone was seen (once, few, many) or the class of an expanded clone, and some rows leave it out.

V gene: TRBV5-1
clone size: -
D gene: TRBD1
J gene: TRBJ2-5
CDR3 protein: CASSLVGTEETQYF
CDR3 DNA: TGCGCCAGCAGCTTGGTCGGGACAGAAGAGACCCAGTACTTC

V gene: TRBV7-9
clone size: -
D gene: -
J gene: TRBJ1-4
CDR3 protein: CASSLDRANEKLFF
CDR3 DNA: TGTGCCAGCAGCTTAGACAGGGCGAATGAAAAACTGTTTTTT

V gene: TRBV5-5
clone size: once
D gene: TRBD1
J gene: TRBJ1-2
CDR3 protein: CASSLDDRAGGYTF
CDR3 DNA: TGTGCCAGCAGCTTGGATGACAGGGCGGGGGGCTACACCTTC

V gene: TRBV18
clone size: -
D gene: -
J gene: TRBJ1-5
CDR3 protein: CASSPPGSNQPQHF
CDR3 DNA: TGTGCCAGCTCACCACCCGGTAGCAATCAGCCCCAGCATTTT

V gene: TRBV27
clone size: -
D gene: TRBD2
J gene: TRBJ2-5
CDR3 protein: CASSQTSGGFETQYF
CDR3 DNA: TGTGCCAGCAGTCAGACTAGCGGGGGTTTCGAGACCCAGTACTTC

V gene: TRBV7-8
clone size: -
D gene: TRBD1
J gene: TRBJ2-7
CDR3 protein: CASSVDRGYEQYF
CDR3 DNA: TGTGCCAGCAGCGTGGACAGGGGCTACGAGCAGTACTTC

V gene: TRBV28
clone size: -
D gene: -
J gene: TRBJ2-7
CDR3 protein: CASSLTSSYEQYF
CDR3 DNA: TGTGCCAGCAGTTTAACTAGTAGCTACGAGCAGTACTTC

V gene: TRBV2
clone size: -
D gene: -
J gene: TRBJ1-2
CDR3 protein: CASSEYQGYGYTF
CDR3 DNA: TGTGCCAGCAGTGAATACCAGGGGTATGGCTACACCTTC

V gene: TRBV30
clone size: few
D gene: -
J gene: TRBJ1-4
CDR3 protein: CAWSDRDPNNEKLFF
CDR3 DNA: TGTGCCTGGAGTGACCGAGATCCAAATAATGAAAAACTGTTTTTT

V gene: TRBV13
clone size: -
D gene: TRBD1
J gene: TRBJ1-2
CDR3 protein: CASRPGQGNYGYTF
CDR3 DNA: TGTGCCAGCAGGCCGGGACAGGGGAACTATGGCTACACCTTC

V gene: TRBV2
clone size: -
D gene: TRBD2
J gene: TRBJ2-4
CDR3 protein: CASSERASGGSIQYF
CDR3 DNA: TGTGCCAGCAGTGAAAGGGCTAGCGGGGGCAGCATTCAGTACTTC

V gene: TRBV12-5
clone size: -
D gene: -
J gene: TRBJ2-5
CDR3 protein: CASGLVQVVGAPGGTQYF
CDR3 DNA: TGTGCTAGTGGTTTGGTACAAGTGGTAGGGGCGCCGGGTGGGACCCAGTACTTC

V gene: TRBV11-2
clone size: -
D gene: TRBD2
J gene: TRBJ2-1
CDR3 protein: CASSLGSGGYNEQFF
CDR3 DNA: TGTGCCAGCAGCTTAGGATCCGGGGGGTACAATGAGCAGTTCTTC

V gene: TRBV5-1
clone size: -
D gene: TRBD1
J gene: TRBJ2-5
CDR3 protein: CASSFIQGVPEETQYF
CDR3 DNA: TGCGCCAGCAGCTTTATACAGGGGGTGCCTGAAGAGACCCAGTACTTC

V gene: TRBV12-5
clone size: few
D gene: TRBD1
J gene: TRBJ2-1
CDR3 protein: CASGGDRDWSEQFF
CDR3 DNA: TGTGCTAGTGGGGGGGACAGGGATTGGAGTGAGCAGTTCTTC

V gene: TRBV29-1
clone size: -
D gene: -
J gene: TRBJ1-2
CDR3 protein: CSVGQGYGYTF
CDR3 DNA: TGCAGCGTTGGTCAGGGCTATGGCTACACCTTC